The present entry profiles one TCR beta chain with its context. Sequencing was performed with immunoSEQ multiplex PCR; in TCRdb, only in-frame clones are kept and a portion is missing. Here the sample spans approximately 120,000 clones, around four fifths being singletons. This record comes from a study of blood T cell repertoires in COVID-19. Study at large: The study drew acute and convalescent COVID-19 samples from the United States, Italy and Spain.

Germline assignment: CDR1 MNHEY and CDR2 SVGAGI. V lost 11 bases, J lost 10 bases, and 18 bases lay in between. The CDR3 is 13 residues long. The rearrangement uses TRBV6-5 and TRBJ1-6; D not certain. The clonotype comes from a woman aged 55-75 years with acute or convalescent COVID-19. The sequencing sample was made of peripheral blood. CDR3 sequence (DNA): TGTGCCTCTCGGTCCGGCGGGAACTCACCCCTCCACTTT. Its protein product is CASRSGGNSPLHF.